The subject of this entry is one T cell receptor beta chain. Its specificity is unknown. This entry comes from a study of T cell responses to AZD1222 COVID-19 vaccine. Overall study findings and caveats: Spike-specific TCR depth and breadth grew after two AZD1222 doses. Epitopes outside B.1.351 and B.1.1.7 mutated regions reportedly drew nearly half of spike TCRs. Dominant CD4 TCR responses targeted spike regions 160-218 and 743-854.

This table comes from immunoSEQ multiplex PCR, and its TCRdb copy is limited to in-frame clones, with some not included. The sample has 150,000 to 200,000 clones, roughly 92% seen once. The sequences come from peripheral blood, collected on day 0 of AZD1222 vaccination. The clonotype was recovered from an adult in good health.

CDR3: CASNPTGRWTEAFF. CDR3 DNA: TGTGCCAGCAACCCAACAGGTCGGTGGACTGAAGCTTTCTTT. The chain combines TRBV5-4 with TRBJ1-1; maybe TRBD1 (5 bases). Trimming removed 6 bases from V and 5 bases from J, with 17 bases in between. Germline-derived CDR1 and CDR2 are SGHNT and YYREEE (reference sequence). CDR3 size: 14 residues.